The rows below give T cell receptor beta chains drawn from one sample of a study of T cells expressing NK-cell markers. For each CDR3 protein, TCRdb gives one entry from its re-call of the 5' RACE reads, without DNA. The sample table sets out some 120,000 distinct CDR3 sequences. The sequenced material came from blood T cells: a sorted CD56 or NKG2C T cell subset, CD4+ or CD8+ T cells, or bulk PBMC T cells (not recorded which). Source of these receptors: a woman aged 18-70 years in good health. The CDR3 runs from the conserved cysteine through the conserved F or W.

length	V	J	CDR3
12	TRBV10-3	TRBJ1-5	CAISEVDQPQHF
14	TRBV12-3/TRBV12-4	TRBJ2-7	CASSFRGDGYEQYF
16	TRBV29-1	TRBJ1-4	CSVELETEEWEEKLFF
12	TRBV7-9	TRBJ1-4	CASSFPTEKLFF
16	TRBV7-9	TRBJ2-5	CASSLGRVQYQETQYF
14	TRBV19	TRBJ2-3	CASSARQGTDTQYF
13	TRBV5-1	TRBJ2-1	CASSGMTGYEQFF
16	TRBV6-5	TRBJ2-5	CASSFGTGGPGETQYF
12	TRBV4-3	TRBJ1-1	CASSQVGTEAFF
14	TRBV20-1	TRBJ2-1	CSARASGSWNEQFF
17	TRBV7-3	TRBJ2-1	CASSLNTGSSSYNEQFF
13	TRBV24-1	TRBJ2-1	CATSEDTVGEQFF
12	TRBV10-1	TRBJ1-5	CASGNSNQPQHF
14	TRBV12-5	TRBJ1-2	CASGLEGPIYGYTF
14	TRBV11-3	TRBJ2-5	CASSSDSNQETQYF
11	TRBV29-1	TRBJ1-2	CSVPQGHGYTF
13	TRBV5-1	TRBJ2-5	CASNEETGETQYF
16	TRBV4-3	TRBJ2-7	CASSQDWGTVSYEQYF
17	TRBV9	TRBJ2-3	CASSGQGRLFSTDTQYF
18	TRBV21-1	TRBJ1-2	CASSKFKDARRQNYGYTF
15	TRBV5-6	TRBJ1-2	CASSPGGSSGYGYTF
15	TRBV18	TRBJ2-1	CASSPEDRGHNEQFF
14	TRBV5-5	TRBJ2-7	CASSLIHNLDEQYF
12	TRBV5-6	TRBJ1-2	CASSSDPLGYTF
15	TRBV9	TRBJ1-6	CASSETGGHNSPLHF
18	TRBV2	TRBJ2-3	CASSDTSTSGGSTDTQYF
14	TRBV27	TRBJ2-1	CASRDWDNNNEQFF
15	TRBV4-1	TRBJ1-5	CASSPGGREIQPQHF
15	TRBV20-1	TRBJ2-4	CSAYSTGEAKNIQYF
15	TRBV5-1	TRBJ2-7	CASSLGTSGAYEQYF
17	TRBV4-3	TRBJ2-1	CASSQGTGEGTYNEQFF
14	TRBV12-5	TRBJ2-1	CASGSGTGNYEQFF
14	TRBV29-1	TRBJ2-2	CSAGTSGNTGELFF
16	TRBV3-1	TRBJ2-1	CASSLPGLAGGNEQFF
16	TRBV6-1	TRBJ2-3	CASRASGGVLTDTQYF
14	TRBV7-9	TRBJ2-3	CASSPLDNADTQYF
14	TRBV15	TRBJ1-2	CATSSGQESQGYTF
16	TRBV7-4	TRBJ2-5	CASSFPPRLGKETQYF
15	TRBV20-1	TRBJ1-2	CSASRQGLEWYGYTF
17	TRBV20-1	TRBJ2-5	CSARDFGGRHQQETQYF
13	TRBV14	TRBJ1-2	CASSQGWIAGYTF
13	TRBV12-3/TRBV12-4	TRBJ2-1	CASSLGMGLLAFF
14	TRBV6-2/TRBV6-3	TRBJ2-3	CASSLRVEADTQYF
16	TRBV6-1	TRBJ2-3	CASSPVPRQITDTQYF
12	TRBV19	TRBJ1-1	CASTDRYTEAFF
14	TRBV29-1	TRBJ2-1	CSVPRAGGYNEQFF
14	TRBV11-2	TRBJ1-2	CASSYGLGGYGYTF
14	TRBV6-1	TRBJ1-1	CASSDRQANTEAFF
14	TRBV7-8	TRBJ2-5	CASSKTDREETQYF
15	TRBV7-2	TRBJ2-7	CASSLGSPGGPEQYF